This T cell receptor (beta chain) comes out of a study of response to subunit inactivated influenza vaccine. MiXCR, run by TCRdb on the RT-PCR reads, gives a single entry per CDR3 protein. The table shows about 700,000 distinct CDR3 sequences, with 12% to 15% occurring only once. Study-wide points: Researchers suggested that each seasonal influenza vaccination recruits few new T cells.

The sample holds a few counts of this clonotype. Its target is unknown. Germline lookup yields CDR1 DFQATT and CDR2 SNEGSKA (reference sequence). With 6 bases removed from V and 3 bases from J, the gap between germline ends came to 17 bases. The CDR3 extends over 14 amino acids. The V gene is TRBV20-1, the J gene TRBJ1-1, with D unclear. This specimen consisted of PBMCs from blood, obtained less than 15 days before vaccination. The TCR sequence derives from a man over 45 who received an inactivated influenza vaccine. In DNA form, the CDR3 reads TGCAGTGCCCAAAGCAGCGGGCTATACACTGAAGCTTTCTTT. Translation: CSAQSSGLYTEAFF.